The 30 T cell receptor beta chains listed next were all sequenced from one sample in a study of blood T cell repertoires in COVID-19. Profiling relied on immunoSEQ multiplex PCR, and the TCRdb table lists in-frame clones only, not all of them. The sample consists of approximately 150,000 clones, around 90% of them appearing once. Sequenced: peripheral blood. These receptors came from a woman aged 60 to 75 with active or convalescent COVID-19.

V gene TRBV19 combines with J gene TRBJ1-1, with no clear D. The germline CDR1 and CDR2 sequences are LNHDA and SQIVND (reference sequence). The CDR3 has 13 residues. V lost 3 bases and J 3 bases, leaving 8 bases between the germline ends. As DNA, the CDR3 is TGTGCCAGTAGTATGACCGCGGACACTGAAGCTTTCTTT. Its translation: CASSMTADTEAFF.

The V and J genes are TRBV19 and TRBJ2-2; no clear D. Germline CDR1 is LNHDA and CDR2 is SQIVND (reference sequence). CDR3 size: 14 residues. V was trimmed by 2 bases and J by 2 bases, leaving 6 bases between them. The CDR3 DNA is TGTGCCAGTAGTATACTCCTCAACACCGGGGAGCTGTTTTTT. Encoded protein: CASSILLNTGELFF.

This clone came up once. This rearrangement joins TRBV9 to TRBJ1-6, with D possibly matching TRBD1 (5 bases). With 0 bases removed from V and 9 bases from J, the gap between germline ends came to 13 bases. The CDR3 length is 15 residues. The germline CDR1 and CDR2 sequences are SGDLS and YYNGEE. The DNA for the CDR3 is TGTGCCAGCAGCGTAGAGCAGGGCTCCTTTTCACCCCTCCACTTT. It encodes CASSVEQGSFSPLHF.

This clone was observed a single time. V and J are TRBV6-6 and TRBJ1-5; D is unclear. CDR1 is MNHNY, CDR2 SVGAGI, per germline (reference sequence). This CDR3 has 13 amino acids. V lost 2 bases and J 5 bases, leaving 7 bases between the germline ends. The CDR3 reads CASSYGPYQPQHF. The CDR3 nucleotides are TGTGCCAGCAGTTACGGGCCTTATCAGCCCCAGCATTTT.

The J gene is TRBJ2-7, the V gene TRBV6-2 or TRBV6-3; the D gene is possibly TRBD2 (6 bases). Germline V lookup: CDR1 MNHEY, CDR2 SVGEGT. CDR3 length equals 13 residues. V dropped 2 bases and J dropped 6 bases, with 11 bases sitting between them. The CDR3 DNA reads TGTGCCAGCAGTTACGTTCGGGGAGGCGAGCAGTACTTC. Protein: CASSYVRGGEQYF.

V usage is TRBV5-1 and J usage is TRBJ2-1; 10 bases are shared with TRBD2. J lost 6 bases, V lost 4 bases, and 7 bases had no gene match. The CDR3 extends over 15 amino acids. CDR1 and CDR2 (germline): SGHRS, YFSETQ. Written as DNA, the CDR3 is TGCGCCAGCAGCCTCAGCGGGGGGGGCCCCAATGAGCAGTTCTTC. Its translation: CASSLSGGGPNEQFF.

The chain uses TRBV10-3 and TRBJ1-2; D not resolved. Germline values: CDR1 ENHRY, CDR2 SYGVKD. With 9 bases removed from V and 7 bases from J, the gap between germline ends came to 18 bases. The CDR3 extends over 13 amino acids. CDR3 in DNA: TGTGCCATTCAAACGGTAGGAGAAAGTGGCTACACCTTC. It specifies CAIQTVGESGYTF.

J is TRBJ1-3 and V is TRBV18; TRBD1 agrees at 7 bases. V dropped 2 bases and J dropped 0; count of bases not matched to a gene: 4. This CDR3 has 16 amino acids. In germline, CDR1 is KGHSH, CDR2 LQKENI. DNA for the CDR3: TGTGCCAGCTCACCAAACAGGGGCGACTCTGGAAACACCATATATTTT. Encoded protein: CASSPNRGDSGNTIYF.

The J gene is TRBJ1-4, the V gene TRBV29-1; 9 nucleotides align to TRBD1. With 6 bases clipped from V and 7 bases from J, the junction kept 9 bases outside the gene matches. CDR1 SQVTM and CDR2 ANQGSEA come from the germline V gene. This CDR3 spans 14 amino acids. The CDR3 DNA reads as TGCAGCGTGAGCAAACAGGGGGCGTCTGAAAAACTGTTTTTT. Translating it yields CSVSKQGASEKLFF.

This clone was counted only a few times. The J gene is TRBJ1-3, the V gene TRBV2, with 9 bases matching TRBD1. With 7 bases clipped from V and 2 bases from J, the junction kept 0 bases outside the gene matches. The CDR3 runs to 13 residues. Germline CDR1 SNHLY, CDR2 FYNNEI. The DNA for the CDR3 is TGTGCCAGCAACAGGGGGCCTGGAAACACCATATATTTT. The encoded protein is CASNRGPGNTIYF.

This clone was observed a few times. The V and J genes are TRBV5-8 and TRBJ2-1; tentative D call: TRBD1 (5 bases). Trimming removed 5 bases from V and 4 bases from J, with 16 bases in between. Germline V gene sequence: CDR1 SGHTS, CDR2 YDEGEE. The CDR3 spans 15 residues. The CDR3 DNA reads TGTGCCAGCAGTTCAAGCATACAGGTTTACAATGAGCAGTTCTTC. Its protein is CASSSSIQVYNEQFF.

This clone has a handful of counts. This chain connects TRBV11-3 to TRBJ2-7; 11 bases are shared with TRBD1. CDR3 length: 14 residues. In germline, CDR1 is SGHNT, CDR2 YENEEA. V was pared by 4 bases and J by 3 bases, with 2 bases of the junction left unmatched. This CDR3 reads CASSSGQGGYEQYF. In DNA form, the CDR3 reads TGTGCCAGCAGCTCGGGACAGGGGGGCTACGAGCAGTACTTC. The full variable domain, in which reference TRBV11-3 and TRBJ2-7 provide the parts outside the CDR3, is EAGVVQSPRYKIIEKKQPVAFWCNPISGHNTLYWYLQNLGQGPELLIRYENEEAVDDSQLPKDRFSAERLKGVDSTLKIQPAELGDSAVYLCASSSGQGGYEQYFGPGTRLTVT.

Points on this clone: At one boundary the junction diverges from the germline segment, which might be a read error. CDR3 in amino acids: CVSSKSSYEQYF. CDR3 DNA: TGTGTCAGCAGTAAGAGTTCCTACGAGCAGTACTTC. This rearrangement joins TRBV2 to TRBJ2-7; unclear D gene. Germline loops: CDR1 SNHLY, CDR2 FYNNEI. The CDR3 is made up of 12 amino acids. Combining the CDR3 with reference TRBV2 and TRBJ2-7 gives the whole variable domain EPEVTQTPSHQVTQMGQEVILRCVPISNHLYFYWYRQILGQKVEFLVSFYNNEISEKSEIFDDQFSVERPDGSNFTLKIRSTKLEDSAMYFCVSSKSSYEQYFGPGTRLTVT.

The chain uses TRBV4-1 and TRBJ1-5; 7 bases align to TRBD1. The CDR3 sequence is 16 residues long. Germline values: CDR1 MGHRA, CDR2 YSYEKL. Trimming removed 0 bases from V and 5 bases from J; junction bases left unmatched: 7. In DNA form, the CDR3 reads TGCGCCAGCAGCCAAGAATGGGGACAGCTTTATCAGCCCCAGCATTTT. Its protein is CASSQEWGQLYQPQHF.

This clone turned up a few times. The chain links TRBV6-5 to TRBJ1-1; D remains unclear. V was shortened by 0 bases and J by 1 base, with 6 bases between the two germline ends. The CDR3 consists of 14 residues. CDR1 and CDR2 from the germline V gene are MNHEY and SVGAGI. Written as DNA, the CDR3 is TGTGCCAGCAGTTACTCGGAGGGGAACACTGAAGCTTTCTTT. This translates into CASSYSEGNTEAFF.

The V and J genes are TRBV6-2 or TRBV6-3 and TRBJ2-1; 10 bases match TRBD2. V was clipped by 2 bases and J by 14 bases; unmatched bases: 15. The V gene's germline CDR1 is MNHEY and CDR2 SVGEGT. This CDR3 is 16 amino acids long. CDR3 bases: TGTGCCAGCAGTTACGATGTGGCTAGCGGGGGTAGTCCGAAGTTCTTC. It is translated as CASSYDVASGGSPKFF.

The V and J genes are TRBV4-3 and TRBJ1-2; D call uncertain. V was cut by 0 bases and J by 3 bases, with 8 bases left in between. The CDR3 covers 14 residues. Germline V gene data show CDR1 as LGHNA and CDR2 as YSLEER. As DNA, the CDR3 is TGCGCCAGCAGCCAAGAATCGGGGTACTATGGCTACACCTTC. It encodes CASSQESGYYGYTF.

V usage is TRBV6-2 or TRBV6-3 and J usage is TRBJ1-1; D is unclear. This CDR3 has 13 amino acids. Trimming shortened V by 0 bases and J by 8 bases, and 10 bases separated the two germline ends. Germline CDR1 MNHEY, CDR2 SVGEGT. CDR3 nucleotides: TGTGCCAGCAGTTACTCGTCCCCGAGAGAAGCTTTCTTT. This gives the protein CASSYSSPREAFF.

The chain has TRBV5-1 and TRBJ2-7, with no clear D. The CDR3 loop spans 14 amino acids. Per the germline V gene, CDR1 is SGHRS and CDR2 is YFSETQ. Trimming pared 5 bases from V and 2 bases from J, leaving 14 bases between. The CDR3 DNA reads TGCGCCAGCAGAACCACAGTAACAGCCTACGAGCAGTACTTC. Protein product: CASRTTVTAYEQYF. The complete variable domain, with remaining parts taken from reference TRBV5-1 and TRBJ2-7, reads KAGVTQTPRYLIKTRGQQVTLSCSPISGHRSVSWYQQTPGQGLQFLFEYFSETQRNKGNFPGRFSGRQFSNSRSEMNVSTLELGDSALYLCASRTTVTAYEQYFGPGTRLTVT.

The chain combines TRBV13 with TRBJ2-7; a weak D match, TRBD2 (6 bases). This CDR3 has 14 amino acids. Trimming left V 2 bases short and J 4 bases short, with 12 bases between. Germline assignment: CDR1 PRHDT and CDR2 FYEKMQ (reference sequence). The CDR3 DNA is TGTGCCAGCAGCTTAATGGGGCGGGGATACGAGCAGTACTTC. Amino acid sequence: CASSLMGRGYEQYF.

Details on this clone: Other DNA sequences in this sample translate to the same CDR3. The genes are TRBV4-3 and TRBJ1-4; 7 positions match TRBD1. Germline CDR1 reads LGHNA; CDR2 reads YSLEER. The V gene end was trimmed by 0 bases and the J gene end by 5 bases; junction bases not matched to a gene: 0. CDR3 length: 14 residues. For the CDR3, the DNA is TGCGCCAGCAGCCAAGAGACAGGGAATGAAAAACTGTTTTTT. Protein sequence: CASSQETGNEKLFF.

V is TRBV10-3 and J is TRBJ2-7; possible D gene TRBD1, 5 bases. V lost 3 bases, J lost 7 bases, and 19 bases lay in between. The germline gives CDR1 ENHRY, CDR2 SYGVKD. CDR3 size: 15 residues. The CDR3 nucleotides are TGTGCCATCAGTGACGGGCAGGGCGGCGACGGGGAGCAGTACTTC. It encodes CAISDGQGGDGEQYF.

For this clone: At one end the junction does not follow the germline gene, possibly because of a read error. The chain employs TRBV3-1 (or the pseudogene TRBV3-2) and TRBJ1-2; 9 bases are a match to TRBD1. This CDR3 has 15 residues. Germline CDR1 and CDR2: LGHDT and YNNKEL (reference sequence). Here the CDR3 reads CASSQGTGSNYGYTF. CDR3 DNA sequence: TGTGCCAGCAGTCAAGGGACAGGGAGCAACTATGGCTACACCTTC.

The CDR3 sequence is CASSLADSGGTQYF. DNA of the CDR3: TGCGCCAGCAGCTTGGCTGATAGCGGGGGAACGCAGTATTTT. J is TRBJ2-3 and V is TRBV5-1; 9 bases line up with TRBD2. The CDR3 loop spans 14 amino acids. In germline, CDR1 is SGHRS, CDR2 YFSETQ. V shed 0 bases, J shed 9 bases, and the junction held 5 bases outside the gene matches.

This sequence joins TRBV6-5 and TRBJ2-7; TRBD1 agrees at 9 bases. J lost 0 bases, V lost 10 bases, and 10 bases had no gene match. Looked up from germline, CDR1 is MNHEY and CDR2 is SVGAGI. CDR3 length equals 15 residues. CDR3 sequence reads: CATRGGQGPSYEQYF. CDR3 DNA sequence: TGTGCCACCCGGGGAGGACAGGGGCCCTCCTACGAGCAGTACTTC.

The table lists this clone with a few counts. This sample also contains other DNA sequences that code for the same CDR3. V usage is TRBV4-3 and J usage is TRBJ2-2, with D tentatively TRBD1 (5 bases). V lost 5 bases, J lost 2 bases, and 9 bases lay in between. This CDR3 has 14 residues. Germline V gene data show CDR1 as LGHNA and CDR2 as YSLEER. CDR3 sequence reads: CASSLQVNTGELFF. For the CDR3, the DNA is TGCGCCAGCAGCTTACAGGTTAACACCGGGGAGCTGTTTTTT.

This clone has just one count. The CDR3 here is CASSLPGLAGAVTGELFF. In nucleotides, the CDR3 is TGTGCCAGCAGCTTACCGGGACTAGCGGGGGCCGTAACCGGGGAGCTGTTTTTT. This rearrangement joins TRBV7-8 to TRBJ2-2, with 14 bases aligning to TRBD2. The length of the CDR3 is 18 residues. CDR1 is SGHVS and CDR2 is FQNEAQ in the germline V gene. Trimming took 2 bases from V and 5 from J; bases not matched to a gene: 7.

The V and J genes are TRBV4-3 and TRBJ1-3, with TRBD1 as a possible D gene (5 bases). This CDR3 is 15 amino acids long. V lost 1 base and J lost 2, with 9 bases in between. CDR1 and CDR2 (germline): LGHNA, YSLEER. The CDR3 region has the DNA TGCGCCAGCAGCCAAGGGGGGGGAACTGGAAACACCATATATTTT. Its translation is CASSQGGGTGNTIYF.

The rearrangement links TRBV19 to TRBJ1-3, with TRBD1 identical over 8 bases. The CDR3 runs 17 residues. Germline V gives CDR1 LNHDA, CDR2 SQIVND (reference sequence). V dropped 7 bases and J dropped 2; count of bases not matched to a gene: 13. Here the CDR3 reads CASTPQGAGSAGNTIYF. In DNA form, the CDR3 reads TGTGCCAGTACCCCCCAGGGGGCCGGTTCCGCTGGAAACACCATATATTTT. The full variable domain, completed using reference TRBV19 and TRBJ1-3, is DGGITQSPKYLFRKEGQNVTLSCEQNLNHDAMYWYRQDPGQGLRLIYYSQIVNDFQKGDIAEGYSVSREKKESFPLTVTSAQKNPTAFYLCASTPQGAGSAGNTIYFGEGSWLTVV.

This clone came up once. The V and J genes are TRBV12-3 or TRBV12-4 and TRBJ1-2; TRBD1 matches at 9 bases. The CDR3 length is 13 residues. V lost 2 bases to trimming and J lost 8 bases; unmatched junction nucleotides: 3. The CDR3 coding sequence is TGTGCCAGCAGTTTAATGACAGGGGGAGGCTACACCTTC. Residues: CASSLMTGGGYTF.